The sample holds a few counts of the clone carrying this T cell receptor beta chain. Its antigen is undetermined. TCRdb keeps only in-frame clones here, not all; method: immunoSEQ multiplex PCR. Altogether about 420,000 clones are present, approximately 87% being singletons, with the ten largest covering around 3.6%. This specimen belongs to a study of Ad26.COV2.S vaccination and SARS-CoV-2 variants. Study-level background: Dosing was one shot or two shots 56 days apart.

Study-wide findings and caveats: Total T cell responses, in the TCR breadth and depth analyses, may have been underestimated.

Treatment here: about 20 received Ad26.COV2.S at low or high dose, single or two shots; several received placebo; per-sample allocation not given. Vaccine and placebo recipients were sampled on day 63 after the first injection. The TCR sequence derives from a person aged 18-65 years who received the Ad26.COV2.S COVID-19 vaccine or a placebo. The sample here was peripheral blood, taken in a trial of Ad26.COV2.S vaccine versus placebo.

The CDR3 loop reads CASRSHGVYEQYF. The DNA of the CDR3 is TGTGCCAGCAGGTCACATGGGGTTTACGAGCAGTACTTC. This rearrangement joins TRBV28 to TRBJ2-7; D not certain. Germline V gene sequence: CDR1 MDHEN, CDR2 SYDVKM. There are 13 residues in the CDR3. Trimming took off 6 bases at V and 4 bases at J, with 13 bases between the two ends.